The rows below give T cell receptor beta chains drawn from one sample of a study of blood T cell repertoires in COVID-19. The repertoire was sequenced with immunoSEQ multiplex PCR; TCRdb's copy has only in-frame clones and lacks some. The table shows under 350,000 clones, with around 90% occurring only once. The sample comprised PBMCs or T cells enriched from blood (not recorded which). These receptors came from a woman aged 40 to 50 who had recovered from COVID-19. Both conserved end residues are trimmed from each CDR3.

>TRBJ1-2|TRBV10-3
AISEQEGHGYT
>TRBJ1-4|TRBV7-8
ASSLAGGQNEKLF
>TRBJ2-1|TRBV2
ASSELYLGLLGDRGYNEQF
>TRBJ2-7|TRBV25-1
ASRGDRGDEQY
>TRBJ1-2|TRBV5-1
ASSSYLGQGVDYT
>TRBJ2-3|TRBV7-2
ASSTDSSGRWVDTQY
>TRBJ1-2|TRBV20-1
SAPRDTGYT
>TRBJ1-4|TRBV5-1
ASRAAPSYINEKLF
>TRBJ2-1|TRBV14
ASSQGGRNYNEQF
>TRBJ2-5|TRBV5-4
ASSSRASPGGETQY
>TRBJ1-1|TRBV19
ASSIRQVVGNTEAF
>TRBJ2-1|TRBV28
ASSLVGQGGRNEQF
>TRBJ2-1|TRBV7-8
ASSPYRGQGNEQF
>TRBJ2-7|TRBV4-2
ASSQDLASGSSEQY
>TRBJ2-7|TRBV10-3
AISERWSEQY
>TRBJ1-5|TRBV18
ASSPGRDQPQH
>TRBJ2-3|TRBV9
ASSVRPVTDTQY
>TRBJ2-7|TRBV7-9
ASSQTGDEQY
>TRBJ2-1|TRBV7-9
ASRDGPVGGGSYNEQF
>TRBJ2-7|TRBV19
ASSGAGGTYEQY
>TRBJ2-7|TRBV29-1
SAIRTGVDEQY
>TRBJ1-6|TRBV7-8
ASSYNPGQGDRPLH
>TRBJ2-5|TRBV27
ASGTAGAGETQY
>TRBJ1-6|TRBV2
ASSISSTGSGSPLH
>TRBJ1-1|TRBV5-5
ASSWTGDTEAF
>TRBJ1-3|TRBV9
ASSVDQVRTGNTIY
>TRBJ2-3|TRBV7-9
ASSPRGLNTDTQY
>TRBJ2-7|TRBV6-5
ASSLTSGPPYEQY
>TRBJ2-3|TRBV4-1
ASSQPGLAGVTDTQY
>TRBJ1-1|TRBV5-1
ASSRRENTEAF
>TRBJ1-1|TRBV9
ASSAGQGLNTEAF
>TRBJ2-1|TRBV30
AWSIGGRYEQF